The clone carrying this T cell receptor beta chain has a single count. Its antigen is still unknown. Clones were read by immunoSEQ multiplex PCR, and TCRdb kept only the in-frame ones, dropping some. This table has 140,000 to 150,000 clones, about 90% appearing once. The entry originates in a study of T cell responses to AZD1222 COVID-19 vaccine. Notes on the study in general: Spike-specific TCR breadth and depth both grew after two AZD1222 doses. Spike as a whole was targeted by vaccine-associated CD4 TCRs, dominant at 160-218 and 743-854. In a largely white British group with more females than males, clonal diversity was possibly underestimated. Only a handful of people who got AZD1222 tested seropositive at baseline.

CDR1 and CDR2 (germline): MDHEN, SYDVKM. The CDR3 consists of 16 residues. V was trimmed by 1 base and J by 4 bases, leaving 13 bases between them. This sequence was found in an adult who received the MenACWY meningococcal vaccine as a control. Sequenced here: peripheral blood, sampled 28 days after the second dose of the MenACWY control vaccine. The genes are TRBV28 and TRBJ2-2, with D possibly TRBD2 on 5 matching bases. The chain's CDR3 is CASSLYSGAGTGELFF. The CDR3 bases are TGTGCCAGCAGTTTATACAGCGGCGCCGGCACCGGGGAGCTGTTTTTT.